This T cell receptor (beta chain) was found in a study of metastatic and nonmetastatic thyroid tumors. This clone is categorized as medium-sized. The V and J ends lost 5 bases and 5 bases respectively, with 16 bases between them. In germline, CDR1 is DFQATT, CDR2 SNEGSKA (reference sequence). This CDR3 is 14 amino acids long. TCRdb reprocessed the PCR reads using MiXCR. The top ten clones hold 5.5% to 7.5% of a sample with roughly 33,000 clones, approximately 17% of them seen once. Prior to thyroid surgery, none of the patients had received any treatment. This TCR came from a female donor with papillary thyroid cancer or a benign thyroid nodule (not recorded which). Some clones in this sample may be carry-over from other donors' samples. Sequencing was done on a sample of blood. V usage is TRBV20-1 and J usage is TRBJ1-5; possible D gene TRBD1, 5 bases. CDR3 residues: CSARQRTPDQPQHF. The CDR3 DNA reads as TGCAGTGCTCGACAGCGCACCCCAGATCAGCCCCAGCATTTT.